This TCR beta chain was profiled in a study of cytomegalovirus exposure and HLA in healthy donors. Looking at the study overall: Unique TCR beta sequences numbering approximately 120 million came from 150 million to 200 million T cells in an earlier analysis. Study outcomes and limitations: Reports state that TCR beta sequences accurately predicted most subjects' HLA-A and HLA-B alleles.

Note on this clone: The antigen is not known.

The study ran its PCR with 60 Vbeta and 13 Jbeta primers. Sequencing was performed with immunoSEQ multiplex PCR; in TCRdb, only in-frame clones are kept and a portion is missing. The repertoire holds roughly 87,000 clones, with around 75% as singletons. Trimming removed 1 base at V and 3 bases at J, with 6 bases between. The CDR3 loop spans 12 amino acids. Per germline, CDR1 GTSNPN and CDR2 SVGIG (reference sequence). The sample consisted of PBMCs. The clonotype comes from a woman aged 35 to 49 in good health and CMV-seropositive. The chain links TRBV30 to TRBJ1-2; D uncertain. Here the CDR3 reads CAWSGRHYGYTF. DNA of the CDR3: TGTGCCTGGAGTGGGAGACACTATGGCTACACCTTC.